Following are 22 T cell receptor beta chains from one sample sequenced in a study of Graves' ophthalmopathy and Graves' hyperthyroidism. Investigators amplified TCR beta CDR3 regions from RNA transcripts. Second-round multiplex PCR came after first-round RT-PCR with HTBI primers. MiXCR, run by TCRdb on the multiplex PCR reads, gives a single entry per CDR3 protein. Found here are about 200,000 distinct CDR3 sequences, 25% to 35% of them singletons; the top ten hold approximately 9%. The sequencing sample was made of peripheral blood. Receptors originate from a man aged 50-59 years with Graves' ophthalmopathy.

This clonotype was observed many times. For the CDR3, the DNA is TGTGCCACCAGTGATCGACTAGCGGGAGGCCTCCAAGAGACCCAGTACTTC. It is translated as CATSDRLAGGLQETQYF. The rearrangement uses TRBV24-1 and TRBJ2-5; 13 bases are shared with TRBD2. J lost 1 base, V lost 3 bases, and 4 bases had no gene match. Looked up from germline, CDR1 is KGHDR and CDR2 is SFDVKD. The CDR3 sequence is 17 residues long.

This clonotype was picked up many times. This sequence joins TRBV11-2 and TRBJ2-5, with D unclear. The germline CDR1 and CDR2 sequences are SGHAT and FQNNGV. The CDR3 is 15 amino acids. V lost 0 bases and J lost 0, with 8 bases in between. CDR3 region: CASSLDWGNQETQYF. The CDR3 coding sequence is TGTGCCAGCAGCTTAGATTGGGGAAACCAAGAGACCCAGTACTTC.

The chain recombines TRBV7-2 with TRBJ2-5; D not certain. The germline CDR1 and CDR2 sequences are SGHTA and FQGNSA. V was trimmed by 5 bases and J by 5 bases, leaving 12 bases between them. The CDR3 runs to 13 residues. The CDR3 nucleotides read TGTGCCAGCAGCGCAACGGTAGTGGAGACCCAGTACTTC. It codes for CASSATVVETQYF.

This clonotype appeared many times. The rearrangement uses TRBV4-2 and TRBJ2-7; TRBD2 might be the D (6 bases). Trimming stripped 4 bases from V and 3 bases from J, with 19 bases between. Looked up from germline, CDR1 is LGHNA and CDR2 is YNFKEQ. The CDR3 covers 16 residues. CDR3 protein: CASSPGGGPLRYEQYF. The CDR3 DNA sequence: TGTGCCAGCAGCCCCGGCGGAGGGCCTCTTCGCTACGAGCAGTACTTC.

In this sample, this clonotype turned up many times. The chain links TRBV20-1 to TRBJ2-7, with a tentative D call TRBD1 (7 bases). Trimming removed 6 bases from V and 2 bases from J, with 11 bases in between. Germline loops: CDR1 DFQATT, CDR2 SNEGSKA (reference sequence). This CDR3 has 12 amino acids. The CDR3 nucleotides read TGCAGTGCAACCAGGGGGGCCTACGAGCAGTACTTC. Protein sequence: CSATRGAYEQYF.

Ten or more counts support this clonotype. The J gene is TRBJ1-1, the V gene TRBV5-1; 10 nucleotides line up with TRBD1. Trimming at V came to 3 bases and at J to 5 bases, leaving 7 bases not matched to a gene. The CDR3 loop spans 15 amino acids. In germline, CDR1 is SGHRS, CDR2 YFSETQ. CDR3 region: CASSWGDRGETEAFF. The DNA for the CDR3 is TGCGCCAGCAGCTGGGGGGACAGGGGCGAAACTGAAGCTTTCTTT.

Many counts were recorded for this clonotype. J is TRBJ2-7 and V is TRBV28; 10 positions match TRBD2. Trimming took 5 bases from V and 4 from J; bases not matched to a gene: 8. Germline CDR1 reads MDHEN; CDR2 reads SYDVKM. The CDR3 runs to 15 residues. CDR3 nucleotide sequence: TGTGCCAGCAGTAAGTCCGGGACTAGCGTTTACGAGCAGTACTTC. Translating gives CASSKSGTSVYEQYF. The full variable domain, its missing parts supplied by reference TRBV28 and TRBJ2-7, is DVKVTQSSRYLVKRTGEKVFLECVQDMDHENMFWYRQDPGLGLRLIYFSYDVKMKEKGDIPEGYSVSREKKERFSLILESASTNQTSMYLCASSKSGTSVYEQYFGPGTRLTVT.

This chain links TRBV29-1 with TRBJ1-1, with D possibly matching TRBD1 (5 bases). CDR3 length: 12 amino acids. Germline CDR1 is SQVTM and CDR2 is ANQGSEA. Trimming removed 7 bases from V and 2 bases from J, with 11 bases in between. The CDR3 is CSGGEGNTEAFF. The CDR3 DNA follows: TGCAGCGGGGGGGAGGGTAACACTGAAGCTTTCTTT.

At least ten counts were recorded for this clonotype. At one of its ends the junction is not consistent with the germline gene, which may arise from a read error. The chain links TRBV6-5 to TRBJ2-5, with D tentatively TRBD2 (6 bases). CDR1 is MNHEY, CDR2 SVGAGI, per germline. This CDR3 spans 13 amino acids. In DNA, the CDR3 is TGCGCCAGCAGTTACCAAGGAGGGGAGACCCAGTACTTC. It encodes CASSYQGGETQYF.

V gene TRBV12-3 or TRBV12-4 combines with J gene TRBJ1-3; the D is unclear. The CDR3 consists of 10 residues. V was cut by 8 bases and J by 5 bases, with 4 bases left in between. CDR3 sequence: CASCRNTIYF. CDR3 DNA: TGTGCCAGCTGTAGAAACACCATATATTTT.

The J gene is TRBJ1-5, the V gene TRBV7-2, with 8 bases identical to TRBD1. This CDR3 comprises 15 residues. V was pared by 5 bases and J by 8 bases, with 11 bases of the junction left unmatched. CDR1 and CDR2 from the germline V gene are SGHTA and FQGNSA. The CDR3 spells CASSPPGQGHEPQHF. The CDR3, as DNA: TGTGCCAGCAGCCCCCCCGGACAGGGCCATGAGCCCCAGCATTTT.

At least ten counts were recorded for this clonotype. This chain links TRBV16 with TRBJ2-7; D is perhaps TRBD2 (5 bases). The length of the CDR3 is 14 residues. Germline V gene data show CDR1 as KGHSY and CDR2 as FQNENV. With 2 bases removed from V and 6 bases from J, the gap between germline ends came to 14 bases. CDR3 nucleotides: TGTGCCAGCAGCCAAAGGGCTCCTGGGAGCGAGCAGTACTTC. It specifies CASSQRAPGSEQYF.

This clonotype appeared many times. This chain uses TRBV6-6 with TRBJ2-2, with D uncertain. The CDR3 has 15 amino acids. The germline gives CDR1 MNHNY, CDR2 SVGAGI (reference sequence). With 2 bases removed from V and 0 bases from J, the gap between germline ends came to 7 bases. The CDR3: CASSYRAANTGELFF. The CDR3 bases are TGTGCCAGCAGTTACAGGGCCGCGAACACCGGGGAGCTGTTTTTT.

A few counts support this clonotype. This chain links TRBV12-3 or TRBV12-4 with TRBJ2-7, with D possibly matching TRBD2 (5 bases). Trimming pared 5 bases from V and 2 bases from J, leaving 13 bases between. This CDR3 has 14 amino acids. This chain's CDR3 is CASSRTARPYEQYF. The DNA for the CDR3 is TGTGCCAGCAGTCGGACTGCTAGACCCTACGAGCAGTACTTC.

This clonotype was counted ten times or more. The rearrangement links TRBV12-3 or TRBV12-4 to TRBJ2-7, with D perhaps TRBD1 (5 bases). Trimming cost V 6 bases and J 3 bases, with 15 bases left between them. The CDR3 loop spans 14 amino acids. CDR3 loop: CASRIEGAFYEQYF. The DNA of the CDR3 is TGTGCCAGCAGGATTGAAGGGGCTTTCTACGAGCAGTACTTC.

This clonotype was seen repeatedly, ten times or more. The rearrangement joins TRBV27 to TRBJ2-7, with TRBD2 matching over 10 bases. With 10 bases clipped from V and 2 bases from J, the junction kept 11 bases outside the gene matches. The CDR3 consists of 15 residues. CDR1 and CDR2 from the germline V gene are MNHEY and SMNVEV (reference sequence). The CDR3 coding sequence is TGTGCCACCACTAGCGGGATAAAGGACACCTACGAGCAGTACTTC. This sequence encodes CATTSGIKDTYEQYF.

This clonotype was counted ten times or more. V and J are TRBV12-3 or TRBV12-4 and TRBJ1-2; tentative D call: TRBD1 (5 bases). With 3 bases removed from V and 8 bases from J, the gap between germline ends came to 13 bases. The CDR3 loop spans 13 amino acids. The CDR3 sequence: CASSLGQGLGYTF. For the CDR3, the DNA is TGTGCCAGCAGTTTGGGGCAGGGCTTGGGCTACACCTTC.

This clonotype has at least ten counts. The chain uses TRBV29-1 and TRBJ2-5, with 10 nucleotides matching TRBD2. This CDR3 has 17 amino acids. Looked up from germline, CDR1 is SQVTM and CDR2 is ANQGSEA. J gave up 5 bases and V 6 bases, and 18 bases lay outside the gene matches. CDR3 loop: CSVNPVGPGLARETQYF. In DNA form, the CDR3 reads TGCAGCGTGAACCCCGTTGGCCCGGGACTAGCGCGGGAGACCCAGTACTTC.

The table lists this clonotype with a few counts. V and J are TRBV7-2 and TRBJ2-7; TRBD1 is a possible D gene (6 bases). The CDR3 extends over 14 amino acids. Germline V lookup: CDR1 SGHTA, CDR2 FQGNSA. The germline V and J ends were trimmed by 0 bases and 5 bases, with 11 bases remaining between them. This CDR3 reads CASSLAYPGDEQYF. CDR3 nucleotide sequence: TGTGCCAGCAGCTTAGCCTACCCAGGGGACGAGCAGTACTTC.

The rearrangement links TRBV11-1 to TRBJ2-7, with D hard to call. Trimming took 5 bases from V and 5 from J, leaving 10 bases between them. CDR1 and CDR2 (germline): SGHAT, FQDESV (reference sequence). The CDR3 length is 12 residues. CDR3 loop: CASSPNAHEQYF. The CDR3 bases are TGTGCCAGCAGCCCTAATGCGCACGAGCAGTACTTC.

This chain connects TRBV12-3 or TRBV12-4 to TRBJ2-5, with TRBD2 matching over 7 bases. CDR3 length equals 16 residues. Trimming took 2 bases from V and 2 from J; bases not matched to a gene: 8. The CDR3 is CASSLRAGSPQETQYF. The CDR3 DNA follows: TGTGCCAGCAGTTTAAGAGCGGGAAGCCCACAAGAGACCCAGTACTTC.

This clonotype was counted ten times or more. The V call is TRBV12-3 or TRBV12-4, the J call TRBJ1-5; D not certain. The germline V and J ends were trimmed by 2 bases and 4 bases, with 12 bases remaining between them. The CDR3 covers 15 residues. CDR3: CASSLLVRSNQPQHF. The CDR3 DNA is TGTGCCAGCAGTTTATTGGTCCGCTCAAATCAGCCCCAGCATTTT.